A selection of T cell receptor beta chains follows, all from one sample in a study of brain metastases from non-small cell lung cancer. TCRdb's copy holds only in-frame clones and misses some; the assay was immunoSEQ multiplex PCR. This table holds approximately 5,600 clones, around 84% found once. The material sequenced was primary lung tumor tissue. The receptors derive from a donor at least 40 years old with non-small cell lung cancer. CDR3s include the opening cysteine and the closing phenylalanine or tryptophan. The D gene is left open where the match is weak. The size entry is marked missing in some rows and otherwise reads once, few, many or a size class.

>TRBV28|TRBJ1-5|once|.
CASSPGPVGNQPQHF
TGTGCCAGCAGTCCAGGCCCCGTGGGGAATCAGCCCCAGCATTTT
>TRBV6-5|TRBJ2-3|.|.
CATRNGAFFTDTQYF
TGTGCCACCAGGAACGGGGCATTTTTCACAGATACGCAGTATTTT
>TRBV5-1|TRBJ2-7|.|.
CASSLGVSSYEQYF
TGCGCCAGCAGCTTGGGTGTCAGTTCCTACGAGCAGTACTTC
>TRBV3-1/TRBV3-2|TRBJ1-5|.|.
CASSLDHQPQHF
TGTGCCAGCAGCCTGGATCATCAGCCCCAGCATTTT
>TRBV4-2|TRBJ1-4|.|.
CASSSPRQAREKLFF
TGTGCCAGCAGCTCGCCGAGACAGGCCCGTGAAAAACTGTTTTTT
>TRBV24-1|TRBJ1-1|.|.
CATSDGPGAGNTEAFF
TGTGCCACCAGTGACGGCCCGGGGGCGGGGAACACTGAAGCTTTCTTT
>TRBV30|TRBJ2-7|once|.
CAWRGAEQYF
TGTGCCTGGAGAGGTGCCGAGCAGTACTTC
>TRBV4-2|TRBJ2-3|.|.
CASSQAGGRTTDTQYF
TGTGCCAGCAGCCAAGCCGGTGGGAGGACCACAGATACGCAGTATTTT
>TRBV20-1|TRBJ2-1|few|.
CSASSGLYNEQFF
TGCAGTGCTAGTTCCGGACTCTACAATGAGCAGTTCTTC
>TRBV6-4|TRBJ2-1|once|.
CASSAFGRGSYNEQFF
TGTGCCAGCAGTGCTTTTGGCAGGGGTTCGTACAATGAGCAGTTCTTC
>TRBV29-1|TRBJ2-1|few|.
CSWGGVNNEQFF
TGCAGCTGGGGGGGCGTAAACAATGAGCAGTTCTTC
>TRBV5-4|TRBJ1-1|.|.
CASSLPGTVNTEAFF
TGTGCCAGCAGCTTGCCCGGGACGGTGAACACTGAAGCTTTCTTT
>TRBV6-2/TRBV6-3|TRBJ1-4|once|.
CASSLFGGRSNEKLFF
TGTGCCAGCAGTCTGTTTGGAGGGCGAAGTAATGAAAAACTGTTTTTT
>TRBV6-1|TRBJ2-1|.|TRBD2
CASSDSGGAYNEQFF
TGTGCCAGCAGTGATAGCGGGGGGGCCTACAATGAGCAGTTCTTC
>TRBV27|TRBJ1-1|.|.
CASSFQNRGSKNTEAFF
TGTGCCAGCAGTTTTCAAAATCGGGGCAGCAAAAACACTGAAGCTTTCTTT
>TRBV6-1|TRBJ1-1|few|.
CASVPRRDTEAFF
TGTGCCAGCGTCCCCCGGAGGGACACTGAAGCTTTCTTT
>TRBV5-5|TRBJ1-5|few|.
CASSLGGSNQPQHF
TGTGCCAGCAGCTTAGGAGGGTCCAATCAGCCCCAGCATTTT
>TRBV2|TRBJ2-1|.|.
CASTAEDIYEQFF
TGTGCCAGCACCGCGGAAGACATCTATGAGCAGTTCTTC
>TRBV12-3/TRBV12-4|TRBJ1-2|.|.
CASSLGGGYTF
TGTGCCAGCAGTTTAGGTGGGGGCTACACCTTC
>TRBV30|TRBJ2-6|.|TRBD1
CAGRGLFSGANVLTF
TGTGCTGGAAGGGGGCTTTTCTCTGGGGCCAACGTCCTGACTTTC
>TRBV9|TRBJ1-6|.|.
CASSVGSGHNSPLHF
TGTGCCAGCAGCGTAGGAAGTGGGCATAATTCACCCCTCCACTTT
>TRBV6-1|TRBJ1-2|.|.
CASSDWGIGYGYTF
TGTGCCAGCAGTGATTGGGGTATCGGCTATGGCTACACCTTC
>TRBV2|TRBJ1-1|.|.
CASSEQGSTEAFF
TGTGCCAGCAGTGAACAGGGGTCCACTGAAGCTTTCTTT
>TRBV6-5|TRBJ2-3|.|.
CASRILAGDTQYF
TGTGCCAGCAGGATACTCGCCGGGGATACGCAGTATTTT
>TRBV10-1|TRBJ2-7|.|.
CASSSSDSYEQYF
TGCGCCAGCAGTAGCTCAGACTCCTACGAGCAGTACTTC
>TRBV7-9|TRBJ1-6|few|TRBD1
CASRLLGTGGSKNSPLHF
TGTGCCAGCAGGCTACTCGGGACAGGGGGCTCAAAAAATTCACCCCTCCACTTT
>TRBV28|TRBJ2-3|.|TRBD2
CASSSPSASGGVVTDTQYF
TGTGCCAGCAGTTCCCCCTCGGCTAGCGGGGGGGTCGTTACAGATACGCAGTATTTT
>TRBV7-6|TRBJ2-1|.|.
CASSKAPRDHNEQFF
TGTGCCAGCAGTAAAGCGCCCCGGGACCACAATGAGCAGTTCTTC
>TRBV5-6|TRBJ2-2|.|TRBD1
CASSLGPGGTGELFF
TGTGCCAGCAGCTTGGGGCCAGGGGGCACCGGGGAGCTGTTTTTT
>TRBV9|TRBJ1-1|.|.
CASSGTDRYTEAFF
TGTGCCAGTAGCGGGACCGACAGGTACACTGAAGCTTTCTTT
>TRBV7-8|TRBJ2-7|.|TRBD2
CASSPREGRAYEQYF
TGTGCCAGCAGCCCCCGGGAGGGCAGGGCCTACGAGCAGTACTTC
>TRBV11-3|TRBJ2-3|once|.
CASSLGGTDTQYF
TGTGCCAGCAGCTTAGGGGGGACAGATACGCAGTATTTT
>TRBV18|TRBJ2-5|.|TRBD1
CASSPPTGGAMGETQYF
TGTGCCAGCTCACCACCGACAGGGGGCGCCATGGGGGAGACCCAGTACTTC
>TRBV3-1/TRBV3-2|TRBJ2-7|.|.
CASSQVGQGYEQYF
TGTGCCAGCAGCCAAGTCGGGCAGGGCTACGAGCAGTACTTC
>TRBV19|TRBJ1-5|.|TRBD1
CASSGQGPQPQHF
TGTGCCAGTAGTGGACAGGGACCTCAGCCCCAGCATTTT
>TRBV4-3|TRBJ2-1|few|.
CASSQNPRGLDNNEQFF
TGCGCCAGCAGCCAAAACCCGCGAGGTCTTGACAACAATGAGCAGTTCTTC
>TRBV30|TRBJ2-5|.|TRBD1
CAWSTTGWTETQYF
TGTGCCTGGAGCACGACAGGGTGGACAGAGACCCAGTACTTC
>TRBV4-1|TRBJ1-2|.|.
CASSQGGTGNYGYTF
TGCGCCAGCAGCCAAGGAGGGACCGGAAACTATGGCTATACCTTC
>TRBV7-3|TRBJ2-3|.|.
CASSLRLAEGADTQYF
TGTGCCAGCAGCTTACGACTAGCCGAGGGGGCGGATACGCAGTATTTT
>TRBV6-5|TRBJ2-4|few|TRBD1
CASSLTWTGENIQYF
TGTGCCAGCAGTTTGACTTGGACAGGGGAAAACATTCAGTACTTC
>TRBV19|TRBJ2-7|.|TRBD1
CASSPWTGSYEQYF
TGTGCCAGTAGCCCATGGACAGGGTCCTACGAGCAGTACTTC